The clone carrying this T cell receptor beta chain was seen many times. Its antigen is not identified. The CDR3 is 16 residues long. Germline trimming cut 3 bases from V and 0 bases from J; bases unmatched to any gene: 5. CDR1 is KGHSH and CDR2 is LQKENI in the germline V gene. The source of the sample is a study of neurological immune-mediated disorders. 5'RACE with 10-nucleotide random UMIs produced the cDNA. TCRdb fed the 5' RACE reads into MiXCR, producing one record per CDR3 protein. The table has 50,000 to 70,000 distinct CDR3 sequences, 2% to 3% seen once. Overall study findings and caveats: Neither clinical nor MRI features were found to be associated with the multiple sclerosis repertoire cluster.

This receptor was obtained from a man over 45 with multiple sclerosis. The chain couples TRBV18 to TRBJ2-1, with 7 bases fitting TRBD2. The sample comprised PBMCs. Written as DNA, the CDR3 is TGTGCCAGCTCACCCTTACTAGCGAGCTCCTACAATGAGCAGTTCTTC. Protein: CASSPLLASSYNEQFF.